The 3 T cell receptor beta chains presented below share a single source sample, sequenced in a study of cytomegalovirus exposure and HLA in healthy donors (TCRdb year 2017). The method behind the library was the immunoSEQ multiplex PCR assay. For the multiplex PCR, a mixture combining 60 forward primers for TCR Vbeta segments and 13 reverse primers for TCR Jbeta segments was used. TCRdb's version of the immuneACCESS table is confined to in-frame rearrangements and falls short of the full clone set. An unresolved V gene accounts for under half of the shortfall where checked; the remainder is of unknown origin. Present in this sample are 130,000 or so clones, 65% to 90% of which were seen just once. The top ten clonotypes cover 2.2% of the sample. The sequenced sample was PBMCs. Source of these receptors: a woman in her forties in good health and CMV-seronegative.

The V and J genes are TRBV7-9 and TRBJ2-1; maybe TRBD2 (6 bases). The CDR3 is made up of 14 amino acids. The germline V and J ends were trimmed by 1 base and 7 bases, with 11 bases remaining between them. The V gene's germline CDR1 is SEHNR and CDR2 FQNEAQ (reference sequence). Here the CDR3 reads CASSLVAGWNEQFF. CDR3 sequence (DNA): TGTGCCAGCAGCTTAGTTGCGGGATGGAATGAGCAGTTCTTC.

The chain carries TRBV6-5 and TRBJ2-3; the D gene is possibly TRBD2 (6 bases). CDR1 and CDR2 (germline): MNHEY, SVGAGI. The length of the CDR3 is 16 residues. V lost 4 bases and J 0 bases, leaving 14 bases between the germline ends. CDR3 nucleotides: TGTGCCAGCAGTTTCCTTTCCGGGACTAGCACAGATACGCAGTATTTT. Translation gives CASSFLSGTSTDTQYF.

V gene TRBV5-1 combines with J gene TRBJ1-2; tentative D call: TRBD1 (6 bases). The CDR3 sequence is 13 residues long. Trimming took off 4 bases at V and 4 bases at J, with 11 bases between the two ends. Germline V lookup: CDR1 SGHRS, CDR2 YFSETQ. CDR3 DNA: TGCGCCAGCAGCCTCGGACAGCCCTATGGCTACACCTTC. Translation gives CASSLGQPYGYTF.